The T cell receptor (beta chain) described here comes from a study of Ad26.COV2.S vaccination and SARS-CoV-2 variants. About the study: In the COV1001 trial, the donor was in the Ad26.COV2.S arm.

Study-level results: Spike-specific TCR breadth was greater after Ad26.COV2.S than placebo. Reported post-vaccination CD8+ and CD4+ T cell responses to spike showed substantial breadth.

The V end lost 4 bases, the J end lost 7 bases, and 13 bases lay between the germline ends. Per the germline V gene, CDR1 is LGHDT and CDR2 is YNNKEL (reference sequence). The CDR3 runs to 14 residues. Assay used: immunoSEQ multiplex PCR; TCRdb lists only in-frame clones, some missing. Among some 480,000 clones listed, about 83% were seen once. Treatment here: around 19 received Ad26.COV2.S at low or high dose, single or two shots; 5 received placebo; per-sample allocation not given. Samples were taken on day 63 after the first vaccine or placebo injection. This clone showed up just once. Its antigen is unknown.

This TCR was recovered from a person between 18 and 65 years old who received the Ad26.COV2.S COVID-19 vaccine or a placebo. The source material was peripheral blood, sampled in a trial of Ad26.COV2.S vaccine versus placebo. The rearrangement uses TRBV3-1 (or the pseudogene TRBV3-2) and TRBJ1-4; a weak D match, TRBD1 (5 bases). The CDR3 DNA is TGTGCCAGCAGCCCCTCAGGACACCTTGAAAAACTGTTTTTT. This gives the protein CASSPSGHLEKLFF.